The TCR beta chain described here comes from a study of PD-1 blockade in classical Hodgkin lymphoma. The study's findings and limits: There remain no defined causes for the repertoire differences, which possibly reflect disease activity or prior therapy. It was reported that newly diagnosed patients had less baseline TCR diversity than healthy donors.

With respect to this clone: As yet, its antigen is unknown.

The V gene's germline CDR1 is SGHNT and CDR2 YYREEE (reference sequence). The CDR3 is 17 amino acids. V lost 4 bases and J lost 3; bases outside the gene matches: 12. Measured with immunoSEQ multiplex PCR; TCRdb has only the in-frame clones, and not every one. Among about 30,000 clones listed, 94% were seen once. The sample's time point: newly diagnosed, previously untreated cHL patient sample. For comparison, PBMCs from newly diagnosed, untreated classical Hodgkin lymphoma were used. The sample consisted of peripheral blood mononuclear cells (PBMCs). This clonotype was sampled from a human donor with classical Hodgkin lymphoma. This rearrangement joins TRBV5-4 to TRBJ2-5; TRBD2 agrees at 10 bases. CDR3 in amino acids: CASSLGATSGEKETQYF. In DNA form, the CDR3 reads TGTGCCAGCAGCCTAGGGGCTACTAGCGGGGAGAAAGAGACCCAGTACTTC.